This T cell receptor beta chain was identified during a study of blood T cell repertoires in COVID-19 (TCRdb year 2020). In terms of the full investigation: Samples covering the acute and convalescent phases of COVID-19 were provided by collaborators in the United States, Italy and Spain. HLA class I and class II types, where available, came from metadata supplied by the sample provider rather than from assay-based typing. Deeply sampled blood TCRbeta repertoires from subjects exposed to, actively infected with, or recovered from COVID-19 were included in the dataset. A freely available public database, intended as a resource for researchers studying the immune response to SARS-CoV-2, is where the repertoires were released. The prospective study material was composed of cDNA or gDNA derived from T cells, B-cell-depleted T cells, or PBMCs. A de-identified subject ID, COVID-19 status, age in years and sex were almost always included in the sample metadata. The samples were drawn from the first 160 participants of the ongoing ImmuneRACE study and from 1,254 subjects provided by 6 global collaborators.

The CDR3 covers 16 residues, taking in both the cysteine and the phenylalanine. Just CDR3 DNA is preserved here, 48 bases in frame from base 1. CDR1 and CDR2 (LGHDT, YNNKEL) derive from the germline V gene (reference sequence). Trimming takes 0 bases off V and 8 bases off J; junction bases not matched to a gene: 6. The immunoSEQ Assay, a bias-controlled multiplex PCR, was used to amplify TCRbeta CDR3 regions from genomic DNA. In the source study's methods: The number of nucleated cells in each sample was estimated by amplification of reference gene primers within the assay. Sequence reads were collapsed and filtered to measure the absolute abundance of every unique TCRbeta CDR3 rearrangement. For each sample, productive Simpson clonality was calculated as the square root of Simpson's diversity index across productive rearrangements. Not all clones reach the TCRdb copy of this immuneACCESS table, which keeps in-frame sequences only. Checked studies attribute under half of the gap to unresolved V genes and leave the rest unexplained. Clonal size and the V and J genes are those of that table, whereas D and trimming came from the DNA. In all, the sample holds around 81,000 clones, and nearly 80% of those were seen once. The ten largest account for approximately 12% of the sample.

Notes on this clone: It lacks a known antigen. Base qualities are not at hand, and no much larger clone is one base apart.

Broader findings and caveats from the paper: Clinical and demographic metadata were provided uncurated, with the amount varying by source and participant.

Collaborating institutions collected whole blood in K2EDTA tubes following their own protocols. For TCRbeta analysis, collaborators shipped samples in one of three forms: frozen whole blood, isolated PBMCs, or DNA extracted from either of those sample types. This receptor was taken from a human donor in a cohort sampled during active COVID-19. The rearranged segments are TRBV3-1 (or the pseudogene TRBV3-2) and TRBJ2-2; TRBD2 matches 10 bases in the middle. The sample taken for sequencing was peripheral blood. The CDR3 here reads CASSQDSGGARGELFF. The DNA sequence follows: TGTGCCAGCAGCCAAGACAGCGGGGGGGCTCGTGGGGAGCTGTTTTTT.